This TCR beta chain was sequenced during a study of blood T cell repertoires in COVID-19. Overall study: Donors in the United States, Italy and Spain gave samples during acute or convalescent COVID-19.

Original processing methods: Nucleated cell number was recorded as an estimate derived from reference gene primer amplification. Profiling relied on immunoSEQ multiplex PCR, and the TCRdb table lists in-frame clones only, not all of them. V and J calls plus clone size are reproduced from that table; the DNA served to infer D and trimming. The table lists 350,000 to 400,000 clones, less than 90% of them singletons. The V and J ends lost 6 bases and 7 bases, in that order; junction bases with no gene match: 12. CDR3 length equals 16 residues. Germline CDR1 LGHDT, CDR2 YNNKEL (reference sequence). The clonotype comes from a woman in her 30s who had recovered from COVID-19. The chain combines TRBV3-1 (or the pseudogene TRBV3-2) with TRBJ2-2; TRBD1 aligns across 9 bases. Sequences were obtained from PBMCs or T cells enriched from blood (not recorded which). CDR3 amino acids: CASSAGTGNVGGELFF. CDR3 DNA: TGTGCCAGCAGTGCCGGGACAGGGAACGTTGGCGGGGAGCTGTTTTTT.